Each of the 19 T cell receptor beta chains below was sequenced from the same sample in a study of cytomegalovirus exposure and HLA in healthy donors. PCR primers comprised 60 Vbeta and 13 Jbeta primers. The protocol was immunoSEQ multiplex PCR, while the TCRdb copy is restricted to in-frame clones and leaves out a portion. The profile shows 95,000 to 150,000 clones, about four fifths of them singletons. Specimen: PBMCs. The source is a woman aged 60-70 years in good health and CMV-seropositive.

The J gene is TRBJ1-1, the V gene TRBV19; TRBD1 aligns across 8 bases. Germline V lookup: CDR1 LNHDA, CDR2 SQIVND (reference sequence). Unmatched junction bases numbered 7, after V lost 0 bases and J lost 7 bases. This CDR3 is built from 15 residues. CDR3 sequence reads: CASSIDHGTGYEAFF. CDR3 sequence (DNA): TGTGCCAGTAGTATAGATCACGGGACAGGATATGAAGCTTTCTTT.

The chain's CDR3 is CASSSLAGGNGAIQYF. CDR3 nucleotide sequence: TGTGCCAGCAGTTCCCTCGCCGGAGGGAACGGCGCCATTCAGTACTTC. V usage is TRBV28 and J usage is TRBJ2-4; a possible D gene is TRBD2 (6 bases). V was pared by 4 bases and J by 9 bases, with 22 bases between. The CDR3 is 16 amino acids. Germline-derived CDR1 and CDR2 are MDHEN and SYDVKM.

This chain uses TRBV5-6 with TRBJ1-2; 9 nucleotides line up with TRBD1. Germline-derived CDR1 and CDR2 are SGHDT and YYEEEE. Trimming took 4 bases from V and 4 from J; bases not matched to a gene: 8. CDR3 size: 15 residues. The CDR3 sequence: CASSPQQGAIYGYTF. CDR3 sequence (DNA): TGTGCCAGCAGCCCACAACAGGGGGCGATCTATGGCTACACCTTC. The full variable domain, rest sourced from reference TRBV5-6 and TRBJ1-2, is DAGVTQSPTHLIKTRGQQVTLRCSPKSGHDTVSWYQQALGQGPQFIFQYYEEEERQRGNFPDRFSGHQFPNYSSELNVNALLLGDSALYLCASSPQQGAIYGYTFGSGTRLTVV.

The chain links TRBV13 to TRBJ2-3; D not resolved. This CDR3 has 15 residues. CDR1 is PRHDT and CDR2 is FYEKMQ in the germline V gene (reference sequence). V was clipped by 2 bases and J by 1 base, with 10 bases between them. The CDR3, as DNA: TGTGCCAGCAGCTTAAGAGCGTCGGGCACAGATACGCAGTATTTT. Its protein is CASSLRASGTDTQYF.

This clone was observed a handful of times. The chain employs TRBV7-6 and TRBJ1-1; no firm D call. The V end was cut by 5 bases, the J end by 0 bases, with 16 bases between. This CDR3 spans 16 amino acids. Germline-derived CDR1 and CDR2 are SGHVS and FNYEAQ. This CDR3 is CASSRPPPGMNTEAFF. The CDR3 DNA reads TGTGCCAGCAGCCGCCCACCTCCCGGGATGAACACTGAAGCTTTCTTT.

The genes are TRBV6-5 and TRBJ2-7, with D possibly matching TRBD2 (6 bases). V lost 0 bases, J lost 4 bases, and 13 bases lay in between. The CDR3 length is 15 residues. Germline V gene sequence: CDR1 MNHEY, CDR2 SVGAGI. In DNA, the CDR3 is TGTGCCAGCAGTTACTCGCGGGGAACGACGTACGAGCAGTACTTC. It codes for CASSYSRGTTYEQYF.

The chain employs TRBV30 and TRBJ2-3; D is uncertain. The ends were cut back, 5 bases at V and 2 bases at J, with 17 bases in the middle. Per germline, CDR1 GTSNPN and CDR2 SVGIG (reference sequence). CDR3 size: 15 residues. The CDR3 region is CAWSTSSLPTDTQYF. CDR3 bases: TGTGCCTGGTCGACTTCATCTCTTCCCACAGATACGCAGTATTTT.

With respect to this clone: Other DNA variants within this sample encode the same CDR3. The chain links TRBV9 to TRBJ2-3, with D uncertain. V was trimmed by 0 bases and J by 0 bases, leaving 11 bases between them. The CDR3 sequence is 16 residues long. Germline V gene data show CDR1 as SGDLS and CDR2 as YYNGEE. For the CDR3, the DNA is TGTGCCAGCAGCGTAGGTCACAGAACTAGCACAGATACGCAGTATTTT. This codes for CASSVGHRTSTDTQYF.

V gene TRBV30 combines with J gene TRBJ2-5, with a weak D call TRBD1 (6 bases). This CDR3 comprises 12 residues. Germline V gene data show CDR1 as GTSNPN and CDR2 as SVGIG (reference sequence). V dropped 5 bases and J dropped 2 bases, with 9 bases sitting between them. CDR3 sequence reads: CAWGQTQETQYF. The CDR3 nucleotides read TGTGCCTGGGGACAGACTCAAGAGACCCAGTACTTC.

The rearrangement joins TRBV28 to TRBJ1-1, with 12 bases aligning to TRBD1. With 7 bases clipped from V and 8 bases from J, the junction kept 23 bases outside the gene matches. Germline CDR1 and CDR2: MDHEN and SYDVKM. This CDR3 has 19 residues. CDR3 residues: CASNWRGQGAQGKSTEAFF. The CDR3 DNA reads as TGTGCCAGCAACTGGCGGGGACAGGGGGCGCAGGGCAAGTCTACCGAAGCTTTCTTT.

J is TRBJ2-7 and V is TRBV11-2; TRBD1 matches 9 bases. CDR3 length equals 14 residues. Unmatched junction bases numbered 4, after V lost 3 bases and J lost 4 bases. In germline, CDR1 is SGHAT, CDR2 FQNNGV. The CDR3 nucleotides read TGTGCCAGCAGCTTTAGGACAGGGGCTTACGAGCAGTACTTC. This translates into CASSFRTGAYEQYF.

The chain uses TRBV7-2 and TRBJ1-2; 9 bases are shared with TRBD1. After removal of 7 bases from V and 5 bases from J, the junction contained 11 bases not matched to a gene. The CDR3 totals 15 residues. Germline CDR1 reads SGHTA; CDR2 reads FQGNSA. CDR3 nucleotides: TGTGCCAGCAACCGGGACGGGACAGGGACTTATGGCTACACCTTC. Amino acids: CASNRDGTGTYGYTF.

The V and J genes are TRBV11-2 and TRBJ2-7, with D possibly TRBD1 on 6 matching bases. This CDR3 has 14 amino acids. Trimming took 5 bases from V and 5 from J, leaving 16 bases between them. CDR1 is SGHAT, CDR2 FQNNGV, per germline. CDR3 bases: TGTGCCAGCAGCCTAACAGGGTGGTTAAACGAGCAGTACTTC. Translated: CASSLTGWLNEQYF.

In this sample, this clone turned up a few times. The rearrangement links TRBV5-4 to TRBJ1-4; 9 bases align to TRBD1. The CDR3 length is 15 residues. Germline CDR1 SGHNT, CDR2 YYREEE (reference sequence). V lost 0 bases to trimming and J lost 5 bases; unmatched junction nucleotides: 2. CDR3 protein: CASSLGTGGNEKLFF. CDR3 nucleotides: TGTGCCAGCAGCTTGGGAACAGGGGGCAATGAAAAACTGTTTTTT.

The chain joins TRBV6-4 to TRBJ1-2, with TRBD1 matching 11 bases. The V and J ends lost 6 bases and 6 bases, in that order; junction bases with no gene match: 6. CDR3 length: 14 amino acids. Germline lookup yields CDR1 MRHNA and CDR2 SNTAGT. CDR3 sequence reads: CASRAGQGADGYTF. CDR3 coding DNA: TGTGCCAGCAGAGCCGGACAGGGGGCGGATGGCTACACCTTC.

This clone was detected only a few times. The rearrangement joins TRBV5-6 to TRBJ2-3, with TRBD1 matching 9 bases. Germline assignment: CDR1 SGHDT and CDR2 YYEEEE. CDR3 length equals 18 residues. Trimming cost V 0 bases and J 6 bases; bases outside gene matches: 14. The CDR3 loop is CASSLVVTGGFPMDTQYF. The CDR3 DNA is TGTGCCAGCAGCTTGGTTGTGACAGGGGGGTTTCCTATGGATACGCAGTATTTT.

This rearrangement joins TRBV4-3 to TRBJ2-1; the D gene is possibly TRBD1 (5 bases). Germline lookup yields CDR1 LGHNA and CDR2 YSLEER. Trimming pared 0 bases from V and 0 bases from J, leaving 9 bases between. The CDR3 is 16 residues long. The CDR3 here is CASSQELGRSYNEQFF. The CDR3 DNA is TGCGCCAGCAGCCAAGAATTGGGGCGCTCCTACAATGAGCAGTTCTTC.

V is TRBV4-3 and J is TRBJ2-2; D is ambiguous. The germline CDR1 and CDR2 sequences are LGHNA and YSLEER. V shed 2 bases and J shed 5 bases, with 9 bases lying between them. This CDR3 spans 14 amino acids. CDR3 sequence reads: CASSQMYRTGELFF. CDR3 DNA: TGCGCCAGCAGCCAAATGTATCGGACCGGGGAGCTGTTTTTT.

In its sample, this clone was seen a few times. This chain uses TRBV6-5 with TRBJ2-2; 8 nucleotides align to TRBD2. The CDR3 is made up of 16 amino acids. Per the germline V gene, CDR1 is MNHEY and CDR2 is SVGAGI. The junction had 4 bases not matched to a gene; V was cut back by 0 bases and J by 4 bases. CDR3 nucleotides: TGTGCCAGCAGTTACTCCCGGGGGGGAGGCACCGGGGAGCTGTTTTTT. Protein: CASSYSRGGGTGELFF.